This TCR beta chain came from a study of cytomegalovirus exposure and HLA in healthy donors. The overall study: Early release data held tens of millions of unique TCRs from HLA-typed donors.

The length of the CDR3 is 11 residues. The V end was cut by 5 bases, the J end by 6 bases, with 7 bases between. The germline gives CDR1 SGHAT, CDR2 FQNNGV. Both 60 Vbeta primers and 13 Jbeta primers went into the PCR. Using immunoSEQ multiplex PCR, the repertoire was profiled, and TCRdb retains in-frame clones only, with some absent. Of tens of thousands of clones in the sample, approximately 61% were seen once. Study-wide results and caveats: Most TCR sequences proved rare, with some public TCRs found in many donors. Analyses of presence/absence relied on an assumption of roughly uniform sequencing depth across donors.

As to this clone: Its antigen remains unknown.

The chain couples TRBV11-2 to TRBJ1-1; the D is unclear. The receptor comes from a woman between 45 and 65 years old in good health and CMV-seropositive. The sequencing sample was made of PBMCs. The chain's CDR3 is CASSGGPEAFF. CDR3 bases: TGTGCCAGCAGCGGTGGGCCTGAAGCTTTCTTT.